Listed here is a single T cell receptor (beta chain). TCRdb's table, derived via immunoSEQ multiplex PCR, lists solely in-frame clones and lacks some. The sample lists roughly 250,000 clones, 85% to 95% occurring once. This specimen belongs to a study of T cell responses to AZD1222 COVID-19 vaccine. Specimen: peripheral blood, collected on day 0 of AZD1222 vaccination. The origin of this receptor is an adult in good health.

This chain's CDR3 is CASSEAPGYTGELFF. In DNA, the CDR3 is TGTGCCAGCAGTGAAGCGCCAGGCTACACCGGGGAGCTGTTTTTT. The chain employs TRBV6-1 and TRBJ2-2, with D unresolved. Germline loops: CDR1 MNHNS, CDR2 SASEGT. This CDR3 has 15 residues. Trimming shortened V by 0 bases and J by 3 bases, and 8 bases separated the two germline ends.